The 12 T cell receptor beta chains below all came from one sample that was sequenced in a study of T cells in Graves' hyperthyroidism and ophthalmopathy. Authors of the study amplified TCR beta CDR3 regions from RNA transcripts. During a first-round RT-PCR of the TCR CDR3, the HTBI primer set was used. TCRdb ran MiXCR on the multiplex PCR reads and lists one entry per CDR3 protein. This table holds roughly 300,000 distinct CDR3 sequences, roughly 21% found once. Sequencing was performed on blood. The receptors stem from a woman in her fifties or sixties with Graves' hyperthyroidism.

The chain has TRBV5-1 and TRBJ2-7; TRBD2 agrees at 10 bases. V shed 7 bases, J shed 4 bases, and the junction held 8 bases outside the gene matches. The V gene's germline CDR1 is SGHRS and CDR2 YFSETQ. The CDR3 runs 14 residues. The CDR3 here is CASPGLAGVYEQYF. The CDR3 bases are TGCGCCAGCCCCGGGCTAGCGGGGGTATACGAGCAGTACTTC.

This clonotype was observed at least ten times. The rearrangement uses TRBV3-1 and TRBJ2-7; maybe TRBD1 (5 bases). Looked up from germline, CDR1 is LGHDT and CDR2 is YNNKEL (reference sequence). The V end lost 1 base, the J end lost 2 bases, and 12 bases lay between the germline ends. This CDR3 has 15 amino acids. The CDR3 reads CASSQGGNRPYEQYF. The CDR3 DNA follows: TGTGCCAGCAGCCAAGGAGGCAACAGGCCCTACGAGCAGTACTTC.

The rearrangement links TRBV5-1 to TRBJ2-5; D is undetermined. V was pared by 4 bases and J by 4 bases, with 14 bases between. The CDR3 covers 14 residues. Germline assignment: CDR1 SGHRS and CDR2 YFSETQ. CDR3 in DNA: TGCGCCAGCAGCCCTAACCCCGCCCTAGAGACCCAGTACTTC. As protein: CASSPNPALETQYF.

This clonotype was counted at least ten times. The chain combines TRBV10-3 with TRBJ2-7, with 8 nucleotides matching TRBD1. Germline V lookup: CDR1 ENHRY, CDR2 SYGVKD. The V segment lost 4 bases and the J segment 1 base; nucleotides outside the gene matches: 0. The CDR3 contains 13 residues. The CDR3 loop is CAISGQGSYEQYF. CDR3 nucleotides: TGTGCCATCAGTGGACAGGGGTCCTACGAGCAGTACTTC.

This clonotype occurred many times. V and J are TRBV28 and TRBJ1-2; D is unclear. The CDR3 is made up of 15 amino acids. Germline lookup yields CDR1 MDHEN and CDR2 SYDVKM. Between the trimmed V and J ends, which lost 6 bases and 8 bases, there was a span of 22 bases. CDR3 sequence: CASRLDPRNGGGYTF. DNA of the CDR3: TGTGCCAGCAGGCTCGATCCCAGGAACGGAGGGGGCTACACCTTC.

CDR3 bases: TGTGCCAGCAGCTTTAGCGGGGGGGCAGGGGAGACCCAGTACTTC. Amino acids: CASSFSGGAGETQYF. The chain has TRBV7-2 and TRBJ2-5; 11 nucleotides align to TRBD2. Per the germline V gene, CDR1 is SGHTA and CDR2 is FQGNSA. V was pared by 3 bases and J by 5 bases, with 5 bases of the junction left unmatched. The CDR3 extends over 15 amino acids. Complete variable domain (other parts from reference TRBV7-2 and TRBJ2-5): GAGVSQSPSNKVTEKGKDVELRCDPISGHTALYWYRQSLGQGLEFLIYFQGNSAPDKSGLPSDRFSAERTGGSVSTLTIQRTQQEDSAVYLCASSFSGGAGETQYFGPGTRLLVL.

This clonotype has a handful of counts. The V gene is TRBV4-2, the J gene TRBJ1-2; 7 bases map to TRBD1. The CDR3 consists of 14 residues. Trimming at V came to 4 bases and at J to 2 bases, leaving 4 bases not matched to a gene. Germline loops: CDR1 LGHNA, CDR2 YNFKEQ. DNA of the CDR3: TGTGCCAGCAGCCCGGGACAGCCCAACTATGGCTACACCTTC. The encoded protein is CASSPGQPNYGYTF.

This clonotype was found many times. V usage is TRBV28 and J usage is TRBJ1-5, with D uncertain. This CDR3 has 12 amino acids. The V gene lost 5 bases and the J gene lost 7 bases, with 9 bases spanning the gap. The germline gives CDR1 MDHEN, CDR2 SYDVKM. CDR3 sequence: CASSPARQPQHF. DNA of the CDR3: TGTGCCAGCAGTCCTGCGAGACAGCCCCAGCATTTT.

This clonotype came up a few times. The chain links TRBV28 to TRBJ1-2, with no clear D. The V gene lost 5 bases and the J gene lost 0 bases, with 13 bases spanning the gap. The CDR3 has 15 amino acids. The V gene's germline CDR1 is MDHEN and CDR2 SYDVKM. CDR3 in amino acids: CASSPRLHANYGYTF. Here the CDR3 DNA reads TGTGCCAGCAGTCCCCGGCTGCATGCTAACTATGGCTACACCTTC.

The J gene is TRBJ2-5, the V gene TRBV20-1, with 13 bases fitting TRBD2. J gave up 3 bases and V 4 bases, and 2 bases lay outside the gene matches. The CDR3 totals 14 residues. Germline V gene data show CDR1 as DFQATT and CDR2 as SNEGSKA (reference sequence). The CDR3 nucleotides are TGCAGTGCTACGACTAGCGGGGGGAAAGAGACCCAGTACTTC. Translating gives CSATTSGGKETQYF.

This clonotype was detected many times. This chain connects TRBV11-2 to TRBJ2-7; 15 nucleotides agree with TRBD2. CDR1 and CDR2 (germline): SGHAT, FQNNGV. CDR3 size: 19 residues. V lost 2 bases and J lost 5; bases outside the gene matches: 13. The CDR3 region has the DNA TGTGCCAGCAGCTTACACGGTGTGGGACTAGCGGGGGGCCTTAACGAGCAGTACTTC. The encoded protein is CASSLHGVGLAGGLNEQYF.

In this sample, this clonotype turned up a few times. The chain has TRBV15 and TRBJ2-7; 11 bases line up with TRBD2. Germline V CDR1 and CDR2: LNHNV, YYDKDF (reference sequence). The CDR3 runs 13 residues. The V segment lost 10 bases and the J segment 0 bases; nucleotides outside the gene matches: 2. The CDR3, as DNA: TGTGCCAGTGGACTAGCGGGCTCCTACGAGCAGTACTTC. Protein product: CASGLAGSYEQYF.